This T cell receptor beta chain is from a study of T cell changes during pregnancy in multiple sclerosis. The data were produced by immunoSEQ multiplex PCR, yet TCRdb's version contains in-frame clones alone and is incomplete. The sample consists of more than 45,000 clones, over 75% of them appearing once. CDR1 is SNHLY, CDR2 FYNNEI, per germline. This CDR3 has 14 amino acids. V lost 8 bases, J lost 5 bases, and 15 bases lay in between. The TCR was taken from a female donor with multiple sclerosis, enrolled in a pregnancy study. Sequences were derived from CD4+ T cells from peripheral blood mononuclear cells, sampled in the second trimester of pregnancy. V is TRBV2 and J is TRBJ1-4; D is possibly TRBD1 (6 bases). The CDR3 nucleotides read TGTGCCAGCTGCTTCGGGACACCGAATGAAAAACTGTTTTTT. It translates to CASCFGTPNEKLFF.